The 29 T cell receptor beta chains reported below all come from one sample, sequenced in a study of blood T cells in healthy people across ages. For the second PCR, which ran for about 7 to 11 cycles, a sample-barcoded 5' primer and a J-beta primer mix were used. From the 5' RACE reads, TCRdb called clonotypes with MiXCR, one entry per CDR3 protein. The table includes some 1,500,000 distinct CDR3 sequences, less than 45% detected once. The material sequenced was blood. These receptors originate from a woman under 30 in good health.

The CDR3 sequence: CSATRRGQSYEQYF. Written as DNA, the CDR3 is TGCAGTGCTACCCGGAGGGGACAGAGCTACGAGCAGTACTTC. The V call is TRBV20-1, the J call TRBJ2-7, with D maybe TRBD1 (7 bases). The CDR3 spans 14 residues. Between the trimmed V and J ends, which lost 4 bases and 3 bases, there was a span of 16 bases. Germline V gene sequence: CDR1 DFQATT, CDR2 SNEGSKA (reference sequence).

The V call is TRBV5-6, the J call TRBJ2-1, with 10 bases aligning to TRBD2. Germline V gene lookup returns CDR1 SGHDT and CDR2 YYEEEE. After removal of 4 bases from V and 0 bases from J, the junction contained 4 bases not matched to a gene. CDR3 length equals 16 residues. The CDR3 protein is CASSNSGGSSYNEQFF. The CDR3 nucleotides read TGTGCCAGCAGCAATAGCGGGGGGAGCTCCTACAATGAGCAGTTCTTC.

The gene calls are TRBV10-3 and TRBJ1-2; D not certain. The CDR3 runs 14 residues. V was clipped by 6 bases and J by 4 bases, with 15 bases between them. Germline assignment: CDR1 ENHRY and CDR2 SYGVKD. The CDR3 nucleotides read TGTGCCATCAGGGTTAGGGCTCAGACCTATGGCTACACCTTC. Protein product: CAIRVRAQTYGYTF.

The chain carries TRBV18 and TRBJ2-1; 11 bases are a match to TRBD2. The CDR3 spans 17 residues. Germline assignment: CDR1 KGHSH and CDR2 LQKENI. Unmatched junction bases numbered 13, after V lost 4 bases and J lost 8 bases. In nucleotides, the CDR3 is TGTGCCAGCTCACTTCAGCCACTAGCGGGAGATGTGGATGAGCAGTTCTTC. The encoded protein is CASSLQPLAGDVDEQFF. The full variable domain, rest sourced from reference TRBV18 and TRBJ2-1, is NAGVMQNPRHLVRRRGQEARLRCSPMKGHSHVYWYRQLPEEGLKFMVYLQKENIIDESGMPKERFSAEFPKEGPSILRIQQVVRGDSAAYFCASSLQPLAGDVDEQFFGPGTRLTVL.

This clonotype was seen at least ten times. The rearrangement links TRBV9 to TRBJ1-2, with D perhaps matching TRBD1 (6 bases). Trimming removed 3 bases from V and 4 bases from J, with 13 bases in between. Looked up from germline, CDR1 is SGDLS and CDR2 is YYNGEE. The length of the CDR3 is 14 residues. DNA of the CDR3: TGTGCCAGCAGCGGCCGACAGGAGATCTATGGCTACACCTTC. It translates to CASSGRQEIYGYTF.

Worth noting for this clonotype: One end of the junction fails to match germline, which may point to a read error. CDR3 amino acids: CANSLARTYEQYF. DNA of the CDR3: TGTGCCAACAGCTTAGCGAGAACCTACGAGCAGTACTTC. The J gene is TRBJ2-7, the V gene TRBV7-2; a possible D gene is TRBD2 (5 bases). Germline assignment: CDR1 SGHTA and CDR2 FQGNSA. There are 13 residues in the CDR3.

The chain combines TRBV7-8 with TRBJ2-1; maybe TRBD2 (5 bases). With 4 bases removed from V and 8 bases from J, the gap between germline ends came to 9 bases. CDR1 is SGHVS and CDR2 is FQNEAQ in the germline V gene. The CDR3 covers 12 residues. The CDR3 DNA is TGTGCCAGCAGCTCAAAGGAGGATGAGCAGTTCTTC. Its protein product is CASSSKEDEQFF.

The chain links TRBV20-1 to TRBJ2-5; D is undetermined. CDR1 is DFQATT and CDR2 is SNEGSKA in the germline V gene (reference sequence). Between the trimmed V and J ends, which lost 0 bases and 5 bases, there was a span of 13 bases. The CDR3 extends over 14 amino acids. The CDR3 DNA reads TGCAGTGCTAGAGACTCCGGGCGATGGGAGACCCAGTACTTC. It yields the protein CSARDSGRWETQYF.

This clonotype was found a few times. The chain employs TRBV6-2 or TRBV6-3 and TRBJ2-7, with D possibly TRBD2 on 6 matching bases. CDR1 MNHEY and CDR2 SVGEGT come from the germline V gene. The germline V and J ends were trimmed by 0 bases and 4 bases, with 16 bases remaining between them. This CDR3 has 16 residues. CDR3 sequence (DNA): TGTGCCAGCAGTTACTCGACGGCAGGACTAAAGTACGAGCAGTACTTC. This sequence encodes CASSYSTAGLKYEQYF.

About this clonotype itself: Its ends do not fully match the called genes, so a read error is possible. The V and J genes are TRBV30 and TRBJ2-3; the D gene is possibly TRBD2 (5 bases). This CDR3 region has 12 residues. Germline assignment: CDR1 GTSNPN and CDR2 SVGIG (reference sequence). The CDR3 loop is CAGSVSTDTQYF. CDR3 in DNA: TGTGCCGGGAGTGTCAGTACCGATACGCAGTATTTT.

The genes are TRBV6-2 or TRBV6-3 and TRBJ2-3; TRBD2 agrees at 10 bases. The CDR3 covers 17 residues. With 4 bases clipped from V and 2 bases from J, the junction kept 9 bases outside the gene matches. CDR1 and CDR2 (germline): MNHEY, SVGEGT. The CDR3 nucleotides read TGTGCCAGCAGTTCGGCTCTAGCGGGGGTGATCACAGATACGCAGTATTTT. Translation: CASSSALAGVITDTQYF.

The V call is TRBV27, the J call TRBJ2-7, with TRBD2 identical over 8 bases. Germline V CDR1 and CDR2: MNHEY, SMNVEV (reference sequence). The J segment lost 7 bases and the V segment lost 6 bases, leaving 26 bases of the junction unmatched. This CDR3 spans 19 amino acids. The chain's CDR3 is CASRSPGLVSIGSYNEQYF. The CDR3 nucleotides are TGTGCCAGCAGGTCACCGGGACTAGTATCAATAGGCTCCTACAATGAGCAGTACTTC.

V usage is TRBV5-1 and J usage is TRBJ1-1, with TRBD1 identical over 7 bases. V lost 3 bases to trimming and J lost 1 base; unmatched junction nucleotides: 3. The germline V gene has CDR1 SGHRS and CDR2 YFSETQ. The CDR3 extends over 14 amino acids. CDR3 nucleotide sequence: TGCGCCAGCAGCTGCTGGACAGGGAACACTGAAGCTTTCTTT. Translation: CASSCWTGNTEAFF.

This clonotype was picked up a small number of times. The chain links TRBV15 to TRBJ2-3, with D uncertain. Germline CDR1 reads LNHNV; CDR2 reads YYDKDF (reference sequence). This CDR3 is 14 amino acids long. The V end lost 0 bases, the J end lost 2 bases, and 6 bases lay between the germline ends. For the CDR3, the DNA is TGTGCCACCAGCAGAGAGCCGTACACAGATACGCAGTATTTT. Its protein product is CATSREPYTDTQYF.

This clonotype was recorded at least ten times. The CDR3 sequence: CSVARRLNTEAFF. The CDR3 DNA reads TGCAGCGTTGCGAGACGGTTGAACACTGAAGCTTTCTTT. V usage is TRBV29-1 and J usage is TRBJ1-1; D gene unclear. The CDR3 runs to 13 residues. Germline V CDR1 and CDR2: SQVTM, ANQGSEA. Trimming shortened V by 4 bases and J by 0 bases, and 9 bases separated the two germline ends.

The genes are TRBV12-3 or TRBV12-4 and TRBJ1-4; D gene uncertain. CDR3 size: 12 residues. V lost 5 bases to trimming and J lost 8 bases, with 9 bases between them. The CDR3 coding sequence is TGTGCCAGCAGTCGAAGAGAAGAAAAACTGTTTTTT. Translating gives CASSRREEKLFF.

This clonotype has a handful of counts. Written as DNA, the CDR3 is TGTGCCAGCAGCCACAGGCGAGAACCTCAAGAGACCCAGTACTTC. Translated, it gives CASSHRREPQETQYF. The chain combines TRBV7-2 with TRBJ2-5; possible D gene TRBD1, 5 bases. Trimming removed 5 bases from V and 2 bases from J, with 15 bases in between. Germline assignment: CDR1 SGHTA and CDR2 FQGNSA. The CDR3 has 15 residues.

The sample holds many counts of this clonotype. This chain links TRBV25-1 with TRBJ2-1; 11 bases line up with TRBD2. This CDR3 comprises 15 residues. Germline V gives CDR1 MGHDK, CDR2 SYGVNS. Trimming cost V 5 bases and J 3 bases; bases outside gene matches: 3. Here the CDR3 reads CASSKTSGDYNEQFF. The CDR3 bases are TGTGCCAGCAGTAAGACTAGCGGGGACTACAATGAGCAGTTCTTC.

There are a few counts of this clonotype. V and J are TRBV7-2 and TRBJ2-7, with D possibly TRBD2 on 6 matching bases. The CDR3 sequence is 15 residues long. Germline CDR1 and CDR2: SGHTA and FQGNSA. Trimming stripped 4 bases from V and 0 bases from J, with 13 bases between. The CDR3 DNA sequence: TGTGCCAGCAGCTACCAGGAGGGCCCCTCCTACGAGCAGTACTTC. Translation: CASSYQEGPSYEQYF.

The rearrangement uses TRBV20-1 and TRBJ2-1; TRBD2 is a possible D gene (5 bases). CDR3 length: 13 residues. Germline-derived CDR1 and CDR2 are DFQATT and SNEGSKA (reference sequence). The V end lost 0 bases, the J end lost 12 bases, and 15 bases lay between the germline ends. The CDR3 coding sequence is TGCAGTGCTAGAGATCCCTTCGGGGAGTTGCAGTTCTTC. It specifies CSARDPFGELQFF.

This clonotype was picked up a small number of times. CDR3 nucleotide sequence: TGTGCCAGCAGTTTGCTAGGTAACAATCAGCCCCAGCATTTT. Translating it yields CASSLLGNNQPQHF. The J gene is TRBJ1-5, the V gene TRBV12-3 or TRBV12-4; unclear D gene. The CDR3 covers 14 residues. The V gene lost 3 bases and the J gene lost 3 bases, with 9 bases spanning the gap.

This clonotype was picked up a small number of times. The CDR3 nucleotides read TGTGCCTGGAGTGCTGCAGGGGGTGAGGTGAGGGCTTTCTTT. Protein product: CAWSAAGGEVRAFF. This chain uses TRBV30 with TRBJ1-1; 7 bases match TRBD1. The CDR3 length is 14 residues. The V gene end was trimmed by 1 base and the J gene end by 11 bases; junction bases not matched to a gene: 13. CDR1 is GTSNPN, CDR2 SVGIG, per germline (reference sequence).

This clonotype has only a few counts. Germline and junction disagree at one end, which may indicate a read error. The V and J genes are TRBV20-1 and TRBJ2-1; maybe TRBD2 (5 bases). The CDR3 has 11 amino acids. The V gene's germline CDR1 is DFQATT and CDR2 SNEGSKA (reference sequence). In DNA, the CDR3 is TGTGGTACTAGCTCCTACAATGAGCAGTTCTTC. Its protein product is CGTSSYNEQFF.

This clonotype has just a few counts. The DNA of the CDR3 is TGTGCCACCGTGACTAGTGGAGATACGCAGTATTTT. Translating it yields CATVTSGDTQYF. The rearrangement uses TRBV21-1 and TRBJ2-3; the table's D call TRBD2 went unverified against the DNA. TRBV21-1 counts as a pseudogene. The CDR3 runs to 12 residues.

This clonotype was counted only a few times. V and J are TRBV18 and TRBJ1-5; perhaps TRBD1 as D (5 bases). Germline loops: CDR1 KGHSH, CDR2 LQKENI. V lost 6 bases and J 2 bases, leaving 14 bases between the germline ends. CDR3 length equals 15 residues. CDR3 sequence reads: CASSPGWGGNQPQHF. The CDR3 coding sequence is TGTGCCAGCTCGCCCGGATGGGGGGGCAATCAGCCCCAGCATTTT.

Notes on this clonotype: Sequence at one end of the junction differs from germline and may be a read error. The V gene is TRBV7-9, the J gene TRBJ2-7; no reliable D call. CDR1 SEHNR and CDR2 FQNEAQ come from the germline V gene (reference sequence). The CDR3 has 14 residues. In nucleotides, the CDR3 is TGTGCCAGCAGCTTACCGGGCCTCTCCGACGAGCAGTACTTC. Protein product: CASSLPGLSDEQYF.

Only one count was recorded for this clonotype. The CDR3: CSVEELAGGPRLYNEQFF. Here the CDR3 DNA reads TGCAGCGTTGAGGAACTAGCGGGGGGGCCACGACTATACAATGAGCAGTTCTTC. V gene TRBV29-1 combines with J gene TRBJ2-1, with 13 nucleotides matching TRBD2. V shed 3 bases, J shed 4 bases, and the junction held 12 bases outside the gene matches. The CDR3 runs 18 residues. Germline V gene sequence: CDR1 SQVTM, CDR2 ANQGSEA.

The V call is TRBV18, the J call TRBJ2-7; 10 positions match TRBD1. V gave up 3 bases and J gave up 0 bases; unmatched junction bases: 5. Looked up from germline, CDR1 is KGHSH and CDR2 is LQKENI. The CDR3 is 16 residues long. The DNA of the CDR3 is TGTGCCAGCTCACCCTACGGGACAGGGGCCTCCTACGAGCAGTACTTC. It is translated as CASSPYGTGASYEQYF.

The chain carries TRBV7-2 and TRBJ1-1; no reliable D call. The CDR3 has 15 amino acids. V was cut by 3 bases and J by 3 bases, with 14 bases left in between. Germline-derived CDR1 and CDR2 are SGHTA and FQGNSA. CDR3 residues: CASSLFVGGDTEAFF. The CDR3, as DNA: TGTGCCAGCAGCTTGTTTGTCGGTGGGGACACTGAAGCTTTCTTT.